The clone carrying this TCR beta chain was recorded at least ten times. Antigen specificity is unknown. This specimen belongs to a study of T cells after yellow fever vaccination. General observations from the study: A minor fraction of clonotypes spanned both CD4 and CD8 compartments.

Germline CDR1 is DFQATT and CDR2 is SNEGSKA (reference sequence). V lost 6 bases and J lost 3, with 14 bases in between. The CDR3 is made up of 13 amino acids. Via MiXCR, TCRdb re-called the 5' RACE reads, giving one row per CDR3 protein. The sample gives fewer than 500,000 distinct CDR3 sequences, around a sixth of which show up once; 15% to 20% is in the top ten. The sample in question was PBMCs, obtained before the yellow fever booster vaccination. This chain joins TRBV20-1 and TRBJ1-1; D possibly corresponds to TRBD1 (5 bases). The sequence was obtained from a man aged 18 to 30 who received the YFV17D yellow fever vaccine. CDR3 loop: CSAHPGGDTEAFF. The CDR3 nucleotides read TGCAGTGCCCACCCCGGGGGGGACACTGAAGCTTTCTTT.